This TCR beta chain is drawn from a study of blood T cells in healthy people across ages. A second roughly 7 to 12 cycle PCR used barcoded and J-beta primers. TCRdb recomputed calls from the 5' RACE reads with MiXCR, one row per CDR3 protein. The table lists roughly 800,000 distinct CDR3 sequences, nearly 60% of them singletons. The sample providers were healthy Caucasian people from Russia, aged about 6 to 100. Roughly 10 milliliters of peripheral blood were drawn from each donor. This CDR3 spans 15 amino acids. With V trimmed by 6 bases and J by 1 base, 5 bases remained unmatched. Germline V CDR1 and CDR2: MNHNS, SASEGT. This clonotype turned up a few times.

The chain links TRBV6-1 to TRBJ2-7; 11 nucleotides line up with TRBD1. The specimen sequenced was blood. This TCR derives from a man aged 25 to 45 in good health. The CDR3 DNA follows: TGTGCCAGCAGGCCGGGACAGGGGGGATCCTACGAGCAGTACTTC. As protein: CASRPGQGGSYEQYF.